This T cell receptor beta chain was documented in a study of T cells of healthy individuals. TCRdb re-called the 5' RACE reads through MiXCR, storing one row per CDR3 protein. The sample records around 100,000 distinct CDR3 sequences, around 17% being singletons. This receptor was identified in a human donor in good health.

The CDR3 DNA is TGTGCCAGCTCTCTTGGGACTAGCGGGATAGCTGAGACCCAGTACTTC. Protein sequence: CASSLGTSGIAETQYF. V gene TRBV18 combines with J gene TRBJ2-5, with 13 bases identical to TRBD2. Germline V lookup: CDR1 KGHSH, CDR2 LQKENI. J was trimmed by 5 bases and V by 6 bases; bases with no gene match: 9. The CDR3 is 16 amino acids.